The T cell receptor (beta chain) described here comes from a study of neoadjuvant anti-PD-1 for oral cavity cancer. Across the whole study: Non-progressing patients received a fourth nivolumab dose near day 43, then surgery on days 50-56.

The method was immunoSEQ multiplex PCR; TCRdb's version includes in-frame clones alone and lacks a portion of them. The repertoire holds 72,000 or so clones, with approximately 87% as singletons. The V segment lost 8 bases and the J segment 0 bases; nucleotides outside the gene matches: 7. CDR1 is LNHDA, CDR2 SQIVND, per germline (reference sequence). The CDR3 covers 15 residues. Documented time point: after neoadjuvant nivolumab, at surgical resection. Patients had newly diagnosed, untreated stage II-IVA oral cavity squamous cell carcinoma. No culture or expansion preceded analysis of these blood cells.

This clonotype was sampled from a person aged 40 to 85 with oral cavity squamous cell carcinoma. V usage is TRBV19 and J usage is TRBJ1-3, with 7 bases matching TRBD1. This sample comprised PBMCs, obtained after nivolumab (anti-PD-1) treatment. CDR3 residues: CASGDSFYSGNTIYF. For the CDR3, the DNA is TGTGCCAGTGGGGACAGCTTTTACTCTGGAAACACCATATATTTT.